This T cell receptor (beta chain) was captured in a study of T cells in Graves' hyperthyroidism and ophthalmopathy. Study-level results: A model using 13 V-J features told ophthalmopathy apart from stable hyperthyroidism. Peripheral blood also featured most of the thyroid clonotypes expanded above 0.001.

The investigators amplified TCR beta CDR3 regions from RNA transcripts. TCR CDR3 regions were first amplified by RT-PCR with HTBI primers. TCRdb fed the multiplex PCR reads into MiXCR, producing one record per CDR3 protein. This repertoire shows 750,000 to 950,000 distinct CDR3 sequences, over 35% found once; its top ten account for over 8%. Germline lookup yields CDR1 SGHVS and CDR2 FQNEAQ. Trimming shortened V by 5 bases and J by 8 bases, and 15 bases separated the two germline ends. This CDR3 is 13 amino acids long. The study excluded patients with uncontrolled infection, other autoimmune disease, pregnancy or lactation. PBMCs were sourced from roughly 9.7 ml fresh peripheral blood. Of note for this clonotype: Its cognate antigen is unknown.

This TCR was recovered from a man aged 18 to 30 with Graves' hyperthyroidism. V is TRBV7-8 and J is TRBJ2-5; D is unresolved. What was sequenced was blood. The CDR3 DNA reads TGTGCCAGCAGCCAACGCCCAGAAGGTACCCAGTACTTC. Protein sequence: CASSQRPEGTQYF.